These T cell receptor beta chains were read from a single sample in a study of T cell repertoires in cytomegalovirus infection. TCRdb ran MiXCR on the reads and lists one entry per CDR3 protein. The table lists roughly 500,000 distinct CDR3 sequences, around a third of them singletons. The antigens of these receptors remain unknown. Material: cultured PBMCs, obtained from culture after CMV antigen stimulation. The receptors originated from a human donor in good health (CMV status not recorded). Some clones in this sample may be carry-over from other donors' samples. CDR3s include the opening cysteine and the closing phenylalanine or tryptophan. A D gene is named only where the DNA matches it firmly. Size values are once, few and many counts, or a class for expanded clones, and some rows have none.

v_call: TRBV19
clone_size: few
j_call: TRBJ2-5
d_call: TRBD2
cdr3_nt: TGTGCCAGTAGTACCCAGACTAGCGCGGAGACCCAGTACTTC
cdr3_aa: CASSTQTSAETQYF

v_call: TRBV4-2
clone_size: many
j_call: TRBJ2-7
d_call: .
cdr3_nt: TGTGCCAGCAGCCAAGGCGGTAAGACGAAAGAGCAGTACTTC
cdr3_aa: CASSQGGKTKEQYF

v_call: TRBV7-3
clone_size: .
j_call: TRBJ2-1
d_call: TRBD2
cdr3_nt: TGTGCCATCAGCTTAACAGCGGGAGGAAACAATGAGCAGTTCTTC
cdr3_aa: CAISLTAGGNNEQFF

v_call: TRBV3-1
clone_size: few
j_call: TRBJ2-1
d_call: TRBD2
cdr3_nt: TGTGCCAGCAGTGCCCTAGCGGGAGTGCGCAATGAGCAGTTCTTC
cdr3_aa: CASSALAGVRNEQFF

v_call: TRBV7-2
clone_size: many
j_call: TRBJ1-1
d_call: .
cdr3_nt: TGTGCCAGCAGCTTAGAGTTAGGGACGGACAGTTGGGGGAACACTGAAGCTTTCTTT
cdr3_aa: CASSLELGTDSWGNTEAFF

v_call: TRBV6-6
clone_size: .
j_call: TRBJ2-1
d_call: TRBD2
cdr3_nt: TGTGCCAGCAGCGCGGGAGGGCCGAGGAATGAGCAGTTCTTC
cdr3_aa: CASSAGGPRNEQFF

v_call: TRBV28
clone_size: few
j_call: TRBJ2-7
d_call: TRBD2
cdr3_nt: TGTGCCAGCAGTTTGTCCCTAGCGGGAGCTTGGTACGAGCAGTACTTC
cdr3_aa: CASSLSLAGAWYEQYF

v_call: TRBV7-2
clone_size: .
j_call: TRBJ1-6
d_call: .
cdr3_nt: TGTGCCAGCAGCTCATCAGCGTATAATTCACCCCTCCACTTT
cdr3_aa: CASSSSAYNSPLHF

v_call: TRBV7-2
clone_size: few
j_call: TRBJ2-1
d_call: .
cdr3_nt: TGTGCCAGCAGCTGGAGGACGGGATACAATGAGCAGTTCTTC
cdr3_aa: CASSWRTGYNEQFF

v_call: TRBV4-1
clone_size: .
j_call: TRBJ1-1
d_call: .
cdr3_nt: TGCGCCAGCAGCCGAACCCCGGTTGCTTTTGAAGCTTTCTTT
cdr3_aa: CASSRTPVAFEAFF

v_call: TRBV20-1
clone_size: .
j_call: TRBJ2-1
d_call: TRBD2
cdr3_nt: TGCAGTGCTAGGGGGACTAGCGGGTTGAGCTCCTACAATGAGCAGTTCTTC
cdr3_aa: CSARGTSGLSSYNEQFF

v_call: TRBV6-1
clone_size: few
j_call: TRBJ2-7
d_call: TRBD1
cdr3_nt: TGTGCCACTAACGGGACAGGGCCGTCCTACGAGCAGTACTTC
cdr3_aa: CATNGTGPSYEQYF

v_call: TRBV20-1
clone_size: few
j_call: TRBJ2-1
d_call: .
cdr3_nt: TGCAGTGCTAAACTAGTCGGGTGGAGTGAGCAGTTCTTC
cdr3_aa: CSAKLVGWSEQFF

v_call: TRBV7-2
clone_size: .
j_call: TRBJ2-1
d_call: TRBD1
cdr3_nt: TGTGCCAGCAGCTTAAGGGACAGCGGTGAGCAGTTCTTC
cdr3_aa: CASSLRDSGEQFF

v_call: TRBV6-2/TRBV6-3
clone_size: few
j_call: TRBJ2-1
d_call: .
cdr3_nt: TGTGCCAGCAGTCCCCTTAGGGCCGCTGAGCAGTTCTTC
cdr3_aa: CASSPLRAAEQFF

v_call: TRBV6-2/TRBV6-3
clone_size: .
j_call: TRBJ2-1
d_call: .
cdr3_nt: TGTGCCAGCAGCACCAAGTGGGATAGCAATGAGCAGTTCTTC
cdr3_aa: CASSTKWDSNEQFF

v_call: TRBV7-2
clone_size: few
j_call: TRBJ2-6
d_call: .
cdr3_nt: TGTGCCAGCAGCTTACCCGGGGAATCTCTGGTCGTCCTGACTTTC
cdr3_aa: CASSLPGESLVVLTF

v_call: TRBV7-8
clone_size: few
j_call: TRBJ2-3
d_call: .
cdr3_nt: TGTGCCAGCAGCTTAGCTCGGGTTATTACAGATACGCAGTATTTT
cdr3_aa: CASSLARVITDTQYF

v_call: TRBV7-2
clone_size: .
j_call: TRBJ2-2
d_call: .
cdr3_nt: TGTGCCAGCCGGGTGTCCTGGGACACCGGGGAGCTGTTTTTT
cdr3_aa: CASRVSWDTGELFF

v_call: TRBV7-2
clone_size: many
j_call: TRBJ1-2
d_call: .
cdr3_nt: TGTGCCAGCACCGGACCTACTCGGGAAGGCTACACCTTC
cdr3_aa: CASTGPTREGYTF

v_call: TRBV11-2
clone_size: .
j_call: TRBJ2-1
d_call: .
cdr3_nt: TGTGCCAGCAGCTTAGTGGTGGGAGTCACCAATGAGCAGTTCTTC
cdr3_aa: CASSLVVGVTNEQFF

v_call: TRBV7-2
clone_size: few
j_call: TRBJ2-3
d_call: .
cdr3_nt: TGTGCCAGCAGCTTAACCGATGATACGCAGTATTTT
cdr3_aa: CASSLTDDTQYF

v_call: TRBV7-2
clone_size: few
j_call: TRBJ1-1
d_call: .
cdr3_nt: TGTGCCAGCAGCTTAGTCACGGGTAAGGAAGCTTTCTTT
cdr3_aa: CASSLVTGKEAFF

v_call: TRBV7-2
clone_size: .
j_call: TRBJ2-5
d_call: .
cdr3_nt: TGTGCCAGCAGCTTAGCGGCGGCGGAACAAGAGACCCAGTACTTC
cdr3_aa: CASSLAAAEQETQYF

v_call: TRBV19
clone_size: .
j_call: TRBJ1-1
d_call: .
cdr3_nt: TGTGCCAGTAGCCGGGGAAGCACTGAAGCTTTCTTT
cdr3_aa: CASSRGSTEAFF

v_call: TRBV5-1
clone_size: .
j_call: TRBJ2-1
d_call: .
cdr3_nt: TGCGCCAGCAGCGAAAGGACCGCTTACAATGAGCAGTTCTTC
cdr3_aa: CASSERTAYNEQFF

v_call: TRBV6-1
clone_size: few
j_call: TRBJ1-2
d_call: .
cdr3_nt: TGTGCCAGCAGTGAAGGACAGAATGGCTACACCTTC
cdr3_aa: CASSEGQNGYTF

v_call: TRBV7-2
clone_size: .
j_call: TRBJ2-6
d_call: .
cdr3_nt: TGTGCCAGCAGCCAAGGAAGGGCCGCTGGGGCCAACGTCCTGACTTTC
cdr3_aa: CASSQGRAAGANVLTF

v_call: TRBV4-1
clone_size: .
j_call: TRBJ2-1
d_call: .
cdr3_nt: TGCGCCAGCAGCCAAGAGCCCACACCGAGCTCCTACAATGAGCAGTTCTTC
cdr3_aa: CASSQEPTPSSYNEQFF

v_call: TRBV4-1
clone_size: .
j_call: TRBJ2-3
d_call: .
cdr3_nt: TGCGCCAGCAGCCGTCTTTCTACTAGCACAGATACGCAGTATTTT
cdr3_aa: CASSRLSTSTDTQYF

v_call: TRBV12-3/TRBV12-4
clone_size: few
j_call: TRBJ2-3
d_call: TRBD2
cdr3_nt: TGTGCCAGCAGTTTCAGCGGGAGGGGGCTCACAGATACGCAGTATTTT
cdr3_aa: CASSFSGRGLTDTQYF

v_call: TRBV11-2
clone_size: many
j_call: TRBJ2-5
d_call: TRBD2
cdr3_nt: TGTGCCAGCAGCTTAGGGCAACTAGCGGTGGCGGAGACCCAGTACTTC
cdr3_aa: CASSLGQLAVAETQYF

v_call: TRBV3-1
clone_size: many
j_call: TRBJ1-2
d_call: .
cdr3_nt: TGTGCCAGCAGCCAAATAGAAGTTGGCTACACCTTC
cdr3_aa: CASSQIEVGYTF

v_call: TRBV6-1
clone_size: .
j_call: TRBJ1-6
d_call: .
cdr3_nt: TGTGCCAGCAGTGATTGGGCCCGTGGGGCACCCCTCCACTTT
cdr3_aa: CASSDWARGAPLHF

v_call: TRBV28
clone_size: few
j_call: TRBJ2-7
d_call: TRBD1
cdr3_nt: TGTGCCAGCAGGGACAGGGGGAAGAGGCACGAGCAGTACTTC
cdr3_aa: CASRDRGKRHEQYF

v_call: TRBV7-2
clone_size: .
j_call: TRBJ1-1
d_call: .
cdr3_nt: TGTGCCAGCAGCTTACGCAGGGACGCAGCGGCTTTCTTT
cdr3_aa: CASSLRRDAAAFF

v_call: TRBV4-3
clone_size: few
j_call: TRBJ1-4
d_call: .
cdr3_nt: TGCGCCAGCAGCCAAGGGACGGGAGTGAATGAAAAACTGTTTTTT
cdr3_aa: CASSQGTGVNEKLFF

v_call: TRBV12-3/TRBV12-4
clone_size: .
j_call: TRBJ1-5
d_call: TRBD1
cdr3_nt: TGTGCCAGCAGGCCGGGACAGGGGGCCGGCAATCAGCCCCAGCATTTT
cdr3_aa: CASRPGQGAGNQPQHF

v_call: TRBV7-2
clone_size: .
j_call: TRBJ1-1
d_call: .
cdr3_nt: TGTGCCAGCAGCTTAGCGCTAGGGGGGACTGAAGCTTTCTTT
cdr3_aa: CASSLALGGTEAFF

v_call: TRBV7-2
clone_size: many
j_call: TRBJ2-5
d_call: .
cdr3_nt: TGTGCCAGCAGCTTAGGATGGTCGGGGGAAGAGACCCAGTACTTC
cdr3_aa: CASSLGWSGEETQYF

v_call: TRBV27
clone_size: .
j_call: TRBJ1-1
d_call: TRBD1
cdr3_nt: TGTGCCAGCAGTTTACGGCAGGGGGCCATGAACACTGAAGCTTTCTTT
cdr3_aa: CASSLRQGAMNTEAFF

v_call: TRBV27
clone_size: .
j_call: TRBJ1-5
d_call: .
cdr3_nt: TGTGCCAGCAGTTTATCGGTGTTCTCAGTTGGTCAGCCCCAGCATTTT
cdr3_aa: CASSLSVFSVGQPQHF

v_call: TRBV7-2
clone_size: .
j_call: TRBJ1-5
d_call: .
cdr3_nt: TGTGCCAGCAGCCAGGTCATGGGGAGCAATCAGCCCCAGCATTTT
cdr3_aa: CASSQVMGSNQPQHF

v_call: TRBV7-9
clone_size: few
j_call: TRBJ2-7
d_call: TRBD1
cdr3_nt: TGTGCCAGCAGCCGGCCGGGACAGGGCTACGAGCAGTACTTC
cdr3_aa: CASSRPGQGYEQYF